Listed below are T cell receptor beta chains from one sample, sequenced in a study of shared clonotypes between healthy human individuals. Sequencing was performed with immunoSEQ multiplex PCR; in TCRdb, only in-frame clones are kept and a portion is missing. The table lists about 2.4 million clones, approximately 93% of them singletons. Sequenced input: naive CD4+ T cells from PBMCs. The source of these receptors is a man younger than 35 in good health. Some clones in this sample may be carry-over from other donors' samples. CDR3s include the opening cysteine and the closing phenylalanine or tryptophan. The order of the fields is D gene, V gene, J gene, CDR3 length, clone size, CDR3 protein, CDR3 DNA. D genes are given only for firm matches. For some rows the clone size is stated as once, few or many, or as a class when expanded; others skip it.

>TRBD1|TRBV10-3|TRBJ1-4|15|NA
CAISEAGTATQKLFF
TGTGCCATCAGTGAGGCCGGGACAGCCACTCAAAAACTGTTTTTT
>NA|TRBV7-3|TRBJ1-1|13|NA
CASSLDSYTEAFF
TGTGCCAGCAGCTTAGACAGTTACACTGAAGCTTTCTTT
>NA|TRBV2|TRBJ1-5|14|NA
CASSVGRGNQPQHF
TGTGCCAGCAGTGTAGGCAGGGGTAATCAGCCCCAGCATTTT
>NA|TRBV28|TRBJ1-4|15|NA
CASSPSSRPNEKLFF
TGTGCCAGCAGTCCCTCGTCCCGACCGAATGAAAAACTGTTTTTT
>NA|TRBV7-3|TRBJ2-2|13|NA
CASSLDTAGELFF
TGTGCCAGCAGCCTCGATACAGCCGGGGAGCTGTTTTTT
>TRBD2|TRBV5-6|TRBJ2-7|16|NA
CASSPGLAGGVYEQYF
TGTGCCAGCAGCCCGGGACTAGCGGGAGGGGTTTACGAGCAGTACTTC
>TRBD1|TRBV28|TRBJ2-7|13|NA
CASETGQSYEQYF
TGTGCCAGCGAGACGGGACAGTCATACGAGCAGTACTTC
>TRBD1|TRBV5-1|TRBJ2-2|15|NA
CASSLRQGSTGELFF
TGCGCCAGCAGCCTTCGACAGGGGAGCACCGGGGAGCTGTTTTTT
>TRBD2|TRBV10-3|TRBJ2-5|15|NA
CAISQRDDLRETQYF
TGTGCCATCAGCCAGCGGGACGACTTAAGGGAGACCCAGTACTTC
>NA|TRBV6-6|TRBJ2-7|13|NA
CASNPGQGYEQYF
TGTGCCAGCAACCCAGGGCAAGGCTACGAGCAGTACTTC
>NA|TRBV6-5|TRBJ2-1|11|NA
CASSFRTEQFF
TGTGCCAGCAGTTTCCGGACGGAGCAGTTCTTC
>NA|TRBV5-1|TRBJ1-2|13|NA
CASSVDITGGYTF
TGCGCCAGCAGCGTGGACATCACAGGGGGCTACACCTTC
>NA|TRBV6-5|TRBJ2-7|13|NA
CASSYAKGGEQYF
TGTGCCAGCAGTTATGCGAAGGGGGGCGAGCAGTACTTC
>TRBD1|TRBV5-4|TRBJ1-5|17|NA
CASSLFSGTGANQPQHF
TGTGCCAGCAGCTTGTTCTCTGGGACAGGGGCAAATCAGCCCCAGCATTTT
>NA|TRBV20-1|TRBJ2-3|11|NA
CSAPRGDTQYF
TGCAGTGCTCCCAGAGGAGATACGCAGTATTTT
>NA|TRBV28|TRBJ2-7|13|NA
CASSRPTSYEQYF
TGTGCCAGCAGCAGACCCACCTCCTACGAGCAGTACTTC
>TRBD1|TRBV5-1|TRBJ2-2|17|NA
CASSLERTGGDTGELFF
TGCGCCAGCAGCTTGGAAAGGACAGGGGGTGACACCGGGGAGCTGTTTTTT
>TRBD2|TRBV6-1|TRBJ2-1|13|NA
CASRTSGKAEQFF
TGTGCCAGCAGGACTAGCGGCAAGGCGGAGCAGTTCTTC
>NA|TRBV28|TRBJ1-5|14|NA
CASSLSGNSQPQHF
TGTGCCAGCAGTTTATCAGGGAATAGCCAGCCCCAGCATTTT
>NA|TRBV1|TRBJ2-7|15|NA
CTSSHQGAQGYEQYF
TGCACCAGCAGCCACCAGGGGGCGCAGGGCTACGAGCAGTACTTC
>NA|TRBV18|TRBJ2-5|15|NA
CASSPMGAMEETQYF
TGTGCCAGCTCACCAATGGGGGCCATGGAGGAGACCCAGTACTTC
>TRBD1|TRBV7-9|TRBJ2-1|15|NA
CASSYFGQGAGEQFF
TGTGCCAGCAGCTACTTTGGACAGGGGGCAGGTGAGCAGTTCTTC
>NA|TRBV2|TRBJ2-2|14|NA
CASGGRQNTGELFF
TGTGCCAGTGGGGGGCGCCAGAACACCGGGGAGCTGTTTTTT
>NA|TRBV28|TRBJ2-1|11|NA
CASSLRTEQFF
TGTGCCAGCAGTTTAAGGACGGAGCAGTTCTTC
>TRBD1|TRBV5-3|TRBJ2-7|16|NA
CARRLSGTAKQYEQYF
TGTGCCAGAAGACTGTCCGGGACAGCTAAGCAGTACGAGCAGTACTTC
>NA|TRBV6-1|TRBJ2-2|13|NA
CASRTPFTGELFF
TGTGCCAGCAGAACCCCGTTCACCGGGGAGCTGTTTTTT
>NA|TRBV4-1|TRBJ1-1|15|NA
CASSRPRPRGTEAFF
TGCGCCAGCAGCCGACCCAGACCACGGGGGACTGAAGCTTTCTTT
>NA|TRBV5-1|TRBJ2-7|15|NA
CASSLEQVISYEQYF
TGCGCCAGCAGCTTAGAACAGGTTATCTCCTACGAGCAGTACTTC
>NA|TRBV30|TRBJ1-3|11|NA
CAWSVLSKLAF
TGTGCCTGGAGTGTATTAAGCAAGCTCGCATTT
>NA|TRBV7-6|TRBJ1-4|14|NA
CASSLRAANEKLFF
TGTGCCAGCAGCCTCAGGGCGGCTAATGAAAAACTGTTTTTT
>TRBD2|TRBV7-9|TRBJ2-5|17|NA
CASSPGTSGMGDETQYF
TGTGCCAGCAGCCCCGGGACTAGCGGGATGGGTGACGAGACCCAGTACTTC
>NA|TRBV6-1|TRBJ2-3|14|NA
CASRAGTVADTQYF
TGTGCCAGCAGGGCCGGGACCGTAGCAGATACGCAGTATTTT
>NA|TRBV5-4|TRBJ2-3|16|once
CASSLAGTYGTDTQYF
TGTGCCAGCAGCCTCGCCGGGACTTACGGCACAGATACGCAGTATTTT
>NA|TRBV5-1|TRBJ2-3|12|NA
CASSQSTDTQYF
TGCGCCAGCAGCCAAAGCACAGATACGCAGTATTTT
>NA|TRBV28|TRBJ2-5|16|NA
CASSSSGLEGGREQYF
NA
>NA|TRBV9|TRBJ2-2|14|once
CASTASPTTGELFF
TGTGCCAGCACAGCTAGCCCCACCACCGGGGAGCTGTTTTTT
>NA|TRBV7-2|TRBJ2-7|12|NA
CASSLRAFEQYF
TGTGCCAGCAGCTTGAGGGCCTTCGAGCAGTACTTC
>NA|TRBV18|TRBJ2-1|15|NA
CASSPPGPAANEQFF
TGTGCCAGCTCACCACCGGGCCCAGCGGCCAATGAGCAGTTCTTC
>TRBD1|TRBV7-9|TRBJ1-2|17|NA
CASNLPKGQGFDYGYTF
TGTGCCAGCAACCTCCCGAAGGGACAGGGCTTCGACTATGGCTACACCTTC
>TRBD1|TRBV9|TRBJ2-7|15|NA
CASSPQGQGLGEQYF
TGTGCCAGCAGCCCCCAGGGACAGGGGTTGGGCGAGCAGTACTTC
>TRBD1|TRBV18|TRBJ2-4|15|NA
CASSPPQGARNIQYF
TGTGCCAGCTCACCACCGCAGGGGGCTCGGAACATTCAGTACTTC
>NA|TRBV7-9|TRBJ2-5|14|NA
CASSLPPGQETQYF
TGTGCCAGCAGCTTACCCCCTGGGCAAGAGACCCAGTACTTC
>NA|TRBV28|TRBJ2-7|12|NA
CASSLPGYEQYF
TGTGCCAGCAGTTTGCCAGGGTACGAGCAGTACTTC
>TRBD1|TRBV28|TRBJ1-4|15|NA
CASSSNGQGGEKLFF
TGTGCCAGCAGTTCAAATGGACAGGGGGGTGAAAAACTGTTTTTT
>TRBD2|TRBV7-8|TRBJ2-1|17|NA
CASSLYVRLAGGDEQFF
TGTGCCAGCAGCTTATACGTGCGGCTAGCGGGGGGCGATGAGCAGTTCTTC
>NA|TRBV5-5|TRBJ2-1|15|NA
CASTVGLFTVFEQFF
TGTGCCAGCACCGTCGGACTGTTTACAGTTTTTGAGCAGTTCTTC
>NA|TRBV5-1|TRBJ2-1|14|NA
CASSLRGRPNEQFF
TGCGCCAGCAGCTTGAGGGGACGACCCAATGAGCAGTTCTTC
>NA|TRBV28|TRBJ2-5|13|NA
CASRGGKQETQYF
TGTGCCAGTCGTGGGGGGAAACAAGAGACCCAGTACTTC
>NA|TRBV27|TRBJ2-7|16|NA
CASRVTGRERVYEQYF
TGTGCCAGCAGGGTTACAGGGAGGGAACGGGTCTACGAGCAGTACTTC
>TRBD2|TRBV2|TRBJ2-1|15|once
CASRVGLAAYNEQFF
TGTGCCAGCAGGGTGGGACTAGCAGCTTACAATGAGCAGTTCTTC
>TRBD2|TRBV6-6|TRBJ2-1|12|NA
CASSGTSAKQFF
TGTGCCAGCAGCGGGACTAGCGCGAAACAGTTCTTC
>TRBD2|TRBV28|TRBJ2-7|15|NA
CASSLGTSPRYEQYF
TGTGCCAGCAGTTTAGGGACTAGCCCTAGGTACGAGCAGTACTTC
>NA|TRBV19|TRBJ1-1|11|NA
CATGGWTEAFF
TGTGCCACCGGAGGATGGACTGAAGCTTTCTTT
>NA|TRBV4-1|TRBJ2-1|16|NA
CASSQDRGSSYNEQFF
TGCGCCAGCAGCCAAGATCGGGGGAGCTCCTACAATGAGCAGTTCTTC
>TRBD2|TRBV7-9|TRBJ2-7|15|NA
CASSSGTSASYEQYF
TGTGCCAGCAGTTCCGGGACTAGCGCTTCCTACGAGCAGTACTTC
>NA|TRBV9|TRBJ2-2|15|NA
CASSPEPSNTGELFF
TGTGCCAGCAGCCCGGAGCCCTCGAACACCGGGGAGCTGTTTTTT
>TRBD2|TRBV11-2|TRBJ2-3|15|NA
CASSLSGSSTDTQYF
TGTGCCAGCAGCCTCAGCGGGAGTTCTACAGATACGCAGTATTTT